This T cell receptor (beta chain) is from a study of metastatic and nonmetastatic thyroid tumors. Overall study: A comparison of repertoires was made across blood and tumor or nodule tissue from malignant and benign thyroid patients.

Looked up from germline, CDR1 is DFQATT and CDR2 is SNEGSKA (reference sequence). The V end lost 6 bases, the J end lost 7 bases, and 15 bases lay between the germline ends. The CDR3 totals 12 residues. Per the authors' pipeline: Researchers built a distant-metastasis classifier for papillary thyroid cancer that drew on CDR3 differences across clinicopathological groups. TCRdb called clones again from the PCR reads with MiXCR. These V and J calls originate from TCRdb's pipeline instead of the authors' own analysis. Here the sample spans several thousand clones, over 2.5% being singletons. The entire patient cohort was treatment-naive prior to thyroid surgery. Broader study findings: Benign nodules reportedly had significantly lower TCR beta diversity than malignant thyroid tumors in blood and tumor.

This clone occurred many times. Antigen specificity is unknown. This receptor was identified in a female donor with papillary thyroid cancer or a benign thyroid nodule (not recorded which). Some clones in this sample may be carry-over from other donors' samples. This chain joins TRBV20-1 and TRBJ1-1, with TRBD1 as a possible D gene (5 bases). The sequenced material came from tumor tissue. CDR3 coding DNA: TGCAGTGCCCGTGGGGGTCGGGATGAAGCTTTCTTT. Protein sequence: CSARGGRDEAFF.